This T cell receptor (beta chain) stems from a study of T-cell reconstitution after alpha-beta-depleted transplantation in children. Broader study findings: T-cell counts and diversity at one year post-transplant came mainly from newly produced T cells.

This clonotype appeared many times. As yet, its antigen is unknown. The CDR3 contains 16 residues. Germline values: CDR1 DFQATT, CDR2 SNEGSKA (reference sequence). V was trimmed by 3 bases and J by 1 base, leaving 17 bases between them. Using unique molecular identifiers, the investigators prepared the TCRbeta library. MiXCR, applied by TCRdb to the PCR reads, yields one record per CDR3 protein. This table holds 250,000 to 300,000 distinct CDR3 sequences, roughly 11% found once. This chain joins TRBV20-1 and TRBJ2-3, with a weak D call TRBD2 (7 bases). This TCR derives from a male patient aged 2-9 years who had a stem cell transplant for chronic granulomatous disease, so the T cells may come from the graft donor. Specimen: peripheral blood, collected 180 days after TCRalphabeta/CD19-depleted stem cell transplant. The CDR3 DNA reads TGCAGTGCTAGGTGGGCGGGGGCCGGGGGCACAGATACGCAGTATTTT. Encoded protein: CSARWAGAGGTDTQYF.